Below are 20 T cell receptor beta chains sequenced from a single sample in a study of beta chain features in type 1 diabetes (dated by TCRdb to the late 2010s). On the study overall, not on this receptor specifically: Type 1 diabetes patients showed a moderate but significant shortening of TCRB CDR3 length in all four CD4+ subsets.

These TCRs are of unknown antigen specificity. Library generation was performed with the immunoSEQ multiplex PCR assay. All of the isolated RNA was reverse transcribed with the High Capacity cDNA Reverse Transcription Kit, so expressed TCRB transcripts were sequenced. As stored in TCRdb, this immuneACCESS dataset retains in-frame rearrangements with V and J assigned. A fraction of the clones does not appear; measured against another copy, unresolved V genes explain less than half of the discrepancy, and the remainder lacks a known reason. The table for this sample lists around 180,000 clones; 7.8% of them were counted only once. About 0.9% of the sample goes to the ten largest clones. The specimen sequenced was central memory CD4+ T cells from blood. These TCRs come from a woman aged 40-49 years with type 1 diabetes.

This clone has just a few counts. The chain carries TRBV5-1 and TRBJ1-1; a weak D match, TRBD1 (6 bases). The V gene's germline CDR1 is SGHRS and CDR2 YFSETQ. This CDR3 has 14 amino acids. V gave up 0 bases and J gave up 6 bases, with 12 bases separating them. The CDR3 sequence: CASSLALTGPEAFF. In DNA form, the CDR3 reads TGCGCCAGCAGCTTGGCCCTCACAGGGCCTGAAGCTTTCTTT. Together with reference TRBV5-1 and TRBJ1-1, the CDR3 gives the full variable domain: KAGVTQTPRYLIKTRGQQVTLSCSPISGHRSVSWYQQTPGQGLQFLFEYFSETQRNKGNFPGRFSGRQFSNSRSEMNVSTLELGDSALYLCASSLALTGPEAFFGQGTRLTVV.

The V and J genes are TRBV7-9 and TRBJ1-6; D ambiguous. The length of the CDR3 is 12 residues. In germline, CDR1 is SEHNR, CDR2 FQNEAQ (reference sequence). V shed 5 bases and J shed 9 bases, with 8 bases lying between them. CDR3 sequence reads: CASSRESSPLHF. The CDR3, as DNA: TGTGCCAGCAGCCGGGAGTCTTCACCCCTCCACTTT.

This clone was seen more than once but under ten times. The chain is built from TRBV4-2 and TRBJ1-1; D possibly corresponds to TRBD1 (6 bases). V lost 4 bases and J 1 base, leaving 10 bases between the germline ends. The CDR3 spans 14 residues. Germline V CDR1 and CDR2: LGHNA, YNFKEQ. CDR3 protein: CASSLLGGNTEAFF. The CDR3 bases are TGTGCCAGCAGCCTCCTAGGGGGGAACACTGAAGCTTTCTTT.

This clone appeared a few times. Distinct nucleotide sequences in the sample also encode this CDR3. The rearrangement links TRBV9 to TRBJ1-1; TRBD1 might be the D (5 bases). Per the germline V gene, CDR1 is SGDLS and CDR2 is YYNGEE. The CDR3 extends over 15 amino acids. With 0 bases removed from V and 0 bases from J, the gap between germline ends came to 9 bases. The CDR3 coding sequence is TGTGCCAGCAGCGTAGGGGGGGAGTTGAACACTGAAGCTTTCTTT. Translated: CASSVGGELNTEAFF.

This clone showed up just a few times. This sequence joins TRBV28 and TRBJ2-6; D perhaps matches TRBD1 (6 bases). The CDR3 length is 18 residues. V was cut by 4 bases and J by 0 bases, with 16 bases left in between. Germline V gene sequence: CDR1 MDHEN, CDR2 SYDVKM. The CDR3 is CASSYLGTTNSGANVLTF. For the CDR3, the DNA is TGTGCCAGCAGTTACCTTGGGACAACGAACTCTGGGGCCAACGTCCTGACTTTC.

This clone was seen only a few times. The V gene is TRBV28, the J gene TRBJ1-5; D gene uncertain. Germline CDR1 and CDR2: MDHEN and SYDVKM. V dropped 10 bases and J dropped 3 bases, with 10 bases sitting between them. The CDR3 has 12 amino acids. CDR3 sequence: CATLRSNQPQHF. The CDR3 DNA follows: TGTGCCACCTTACGGTCCAATCAGCCCCAGCATTTT. Using reference TRBV28 and TRBJ1-5 for the parts outside the CDR3, the full variable domain is DVKVTQSSRYLVKRTGEKVFLECVQDMDHENMFWYRQDPGLGLRLIYFSYDVKMKEKGDIPEGYSVSREKKERFSLILESASTNQTSMYLCATLRSNQPQHFGDGTRLSIL.

J is TRBJ1-6 and V is TRBV6-5; unclear D gene. Between the trimmed V and J ends, which lost 0 bases and 0 bases, there was a span of 3 bases. Germline CDR1 MNHEY, CDR2 SVGAGI. This CDR3 region has 15 residues. CDR3 DNA sequence: TGTGCCAGCAGTTACTCGAGCTCCTATAATTCACCCCTCCACTTT. Protein: CASSYSSSYNSPLHF.

The CDR3 DNA is TGTGCCAGCTCACCTGGACAGGGGGACAATGATGAGCAGTTCTTC. This encodes CASSPGQGDNDEQFF. The chain combines TRBV18 with TRBJ2-1; 10 nucleotides line up with TRBD1. The junction had 7 bases not matched to a gene; V was cut back by 3 bases and J by 8 bases. Germline V gene data show CDR1 as KGHSH and CDR2 as LQKENI. The CDR3 runs 15 residues.

This clone came up a few times. The chain joins TRBV2 to TRBJ1-2; D not resolved. The germline gives CDR1 SNHLY, CDR2 FYNNEI. The length of the CDR3 is 12 residues. The V end lost 6 bases, the J end lost 8 bases, and 13 bases lay between the germline ends. The CDR3 spells CASRDSFEGYTF. The CDR3 bases are TGTGCCAGCAGGGACTCCTTTGAGGGCTACACCTTC.

In its sample, this clone was seen a few times. The chain is built from TRBV5-1 and TRBJ2-3; maybe TRBD2 (5 bases). The V and J ends lost 1 base and 6 bases respectively, with 9 bases between them. Germline V gene data show CDR1 as SGHRS and CDR2 as YFSETQ. There are 13 residues in the CDR3. The CDR3 sequence is CASSLRRGDTQYF. CDR3 bases: TGCGCCAGCAGCTTGAGGAGAGGGGATACGCAGTATTTT.

This clone was seen a few times. CDR3 nucleotides: TGTGCCAGCAGCTTAGGACTAGCGGGCCGCACAGATACGCAGTATTTT. Translating gives CASSLGLAGRTDTQYF. The rearrangement uses TRBV7-9 and TRBJ2-3; 10 bases align to TRBD2. Losses at the gene ends were 1 base for V and 1 base for J; bases not matched to a gene: 2. The CDR3 runs 16 residues. Germline V gene data show CDR1 as SEHNR and CDR2 as FQNEAQ (reference sequence).

This CDR3 reads CASSGGQNTEAFF. In DNA form, the CDR3 reads TGCGCCAGCAGCGGGGGACAGAACACTGAAGCTTTCTTT. The rearrangement joins TRBV5-1 to TRBJ1-1; weak D call: TRBD1 (6 bases). The CDR3 spans 13 residues. From germline, CDR1 is SGHRS and CDR2 YFSETQ. The V end was cut by 4 bases, the J end by 1 base, with 8 bases between.

This clone occurred a few times. The J gene is TRBJ1-2, the V gene TRBV6-5; maybe TRBD1 (6 bases). CDR3 length: 15 amino acids. Trimming shortened V by 2 bases and J by 7 bases, and 17 bases separated the two germline ends. Germline assignment: CDR1 MNHEY and CDR2 SVGAGI. The CDR3 nucleotides are TGTGCCAGCAGTTACGGACAGTCGACTGGCTTTGGCTACACCTTC. It is translated as CASSYGQSTGFGYTF.

The chain combines TRBV7-2 with TRBJ1-5; TRBD1 is a possible D gene (5 bases). Germline values: CDR1 SGHTA, CDR2 FQGNSA. Trimming cost V 4 bases and J 0 bases, with 13 bases left between them. The CDR3 is 16 residues long. In nucleotides, the CDR3 is TGTGCCAGCAGCTCCCAGGGTGGGTCTAGCAATCAGCCCCAGCATTTT. Translation: CASSSQGGSSNQPQHF.

This clone was recorded a few times. The rearrangement uses TRBV28 and TRBJ1-5; TRBD1 might be the D (5 bases). Germline V CDR1 and CDR2: MDHEN, SYDVKM. This CDR3 is built from 14 residues. Between the trimmed V and J ends, which lost 6 bases and 7 bases, there was a span of 16 bases. The CDR3 loop reads CASRQSSGGQPQHF. Written as DNA, the CDR3 is TGTGCCAGCAGGCAGTCGTCGGGGGGACAGCCCCAGCATTTT.

This clone was observed a handful of times. The rearrangement uses TRBV9 and TRBJ2-1; D perhaps matches TRBD1 (7 bases). Trimming shortened V by 3 bases and J by 0 bases, and 16 bases separated the two germline ends. This CDR3 is built from 17 residues. Germline V lookup: CDR1 SGDLS, CDR2 YYNGEE. The DNA for the CDR3 is TGTGCCAGCAGCGCCCAACACAGGGGAGGCTCCTACAATGAGCAGTTCTTC. Protein sequence: CASSAQHRGGSYNEQFF.

The V call is TRBV19, the J call TRBJ2-2, with D possibly being TRBD2 (7 bases). The V and J ends lost 6 bases and 0 bases respectively, with 20 bases between them. Germline V gene sequence: CDR1 LNHDA, CDR2 SQIVND (reference sequence). The CDR3 loop spans 18 amino acids. CDR3 in amino acids: CASRGGRGAIPNTGELFF. Here the CDR3 DNA reads TGTGCCAGTAGAGGGGGGAGGGGAGCCATACCGAACACCGGGGAGCTGTTTTTT.

The rearrangement joins TRBV4-3 to TRBJ1-5, with TRBD1 identical over 9 bases. The CDR3 is 17 residues long. Germline loops: CDR1 LGHNA, CDR2 YSLEER. Trimming cost V 0 bases and J 6 bases; bases outside gene matches: 9. As DNA, the CDR3 is TGCGCCAGCAGCCAAGATTTGGGACAGGGTTTGATTCAGCCCCAGCATTTT. It specifies CASSQDLGQGLIQPQHF.

The rearrangement uses TRBV7-3 and TRBJ1-2; 10 bases line up with TRBD1. Germline V gene data show CDR1 as SGHTA and CDR2 as FQGTGA. This CDR3 contains 13 residues. V lost 5 bases to trimming and J lost 7 bases; unmatched junction nucleotides: 4. This chain's CDR3 is CASSTRQGAGYTF. The CDR3 nucleotides read TGTGCCAGCAGCACCAGACAGGGGGCTGGCTACACCTTC.

This clone was detected a few times. This chain uses TRBV19 with TRBJ2-2; D unresolved. The V gene's germline CDR1 is LNHDA and CDR2 SQIVND (reference sequence). Trimming left V 4 bases short and J 4 bases short, with 4 bases between. CDR3 length: 12 amino acids. CDR3 protein: CASSTGTGELFF. CDR3 nucleotide sequence: TGTGCCAGTAGTACGGGCACCGGGGAGCTGTTTTTT.